One TCR beta chain is described in this entry. Antigen: not known. The sample originates from a study of graft-versus-host responses after intestinal transplantation. Study details: Recipients had transplants, and these were multivisceral, liver-intestinal, or isolated intestinal. Recipients were all induced with anti-thymocyte globulin, then given tacrolimus and steroids for roughly 3 years. Findings and caveats of the study: The study associated peak circulating GvH clone levels with early post-transplant HvG declines. GvH clones detected in recipient marrow included some appearing first in ileum or blood.

Germline V gene data show CDR1 as SGDLS and CDR2 as YYNGEE. The ends were cut back, 0 bases at V and 4 bases at J, with 7 bases in the middle. The CDR3 has 14 residues. The repertoire was sequenced with immunoSEQ multiplex PCR; TCRdb's copy has only in-frame clones and lacks some. The sample shows roughly 80,000 clones, around nine tenths of them seen only once. The source is a human donor who was the organ donor for an intestinal transplant. The chain joins TRBV9 to TRBJ2-2; D may be TRBD1 (5 bases). The material was unstimulated CD8+ T cells sorted from spleen or lymph node cells, obtained before transplant. In DNA form, the CDR3 reads TGTGCCAGCAGCGTAGGGGGCCTCACCGGGGAGCTGTTTTTT. It translates to CASSVGGLTGELFF.